This T cell receptor beta chain was recorded in a study of cytomegalovirus exposure and HLA in healthy donors. Notes on the study in general: A later look showed TCR association rates differing by HLA locus, highest for DRB1 and lowest for HLA-C. Most TCR beta V segments were productive about 90% or about 30% of the time in an earlier analysis. One variant, a missense change in DCLRE1C, was linked in a later analysis to TCR beta V- and J-gene trimming.

Details on this clone: What it recognizes is unknown. A read error may produce the germline difference seen at one junction end.

The CDR3 runs 16 residues. Germline CDR1 SEHNR, CDR2 FQNEAQ (reference sequence). 13 Jbeta primers and 60 Vbeta primers were used for the PCR. Under the authors' procedure: In a later analysis, of approximately 81 million unique beta chains, about 12 million appeared in at least two donors. Sequenced by immunoSEQ multiplex PCR; TCRdb stores in-frame clones only, minus some. The D gene and trimming were derived from the DNA, and the V and J assignments and clone size from that table. This table holds under 150,000 clones, 75% to 80% found once. The sample consisted of PBMCs. The J gene is TRBJ1-1, the V gene TRBV7-9, with 7 bases lining up with TRBD1. The origin of this receptor is a woman in her twenties or thirties in good health and CMV-seropositive. The CDR3 DNA follows: TGTTCCAGCAGCCAACAGGGGCTCGCGCAGAACACTGAAGCTTTCTTT. Translating gives CSSSQQGLAQNTEAFF.